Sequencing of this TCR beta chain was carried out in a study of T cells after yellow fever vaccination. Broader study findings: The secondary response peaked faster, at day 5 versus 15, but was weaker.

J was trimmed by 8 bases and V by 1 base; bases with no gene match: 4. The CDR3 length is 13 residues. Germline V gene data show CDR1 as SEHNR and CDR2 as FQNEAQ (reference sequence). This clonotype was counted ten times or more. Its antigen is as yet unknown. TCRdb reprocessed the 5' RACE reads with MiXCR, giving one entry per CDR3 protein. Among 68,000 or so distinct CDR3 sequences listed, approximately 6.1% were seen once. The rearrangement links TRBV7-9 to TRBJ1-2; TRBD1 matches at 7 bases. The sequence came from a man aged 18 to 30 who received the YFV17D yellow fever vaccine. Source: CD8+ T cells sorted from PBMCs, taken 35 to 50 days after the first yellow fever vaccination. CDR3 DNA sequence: TGTGCCAGCAGCTTAGGACAGGGCCGCGGCTACACCTTC. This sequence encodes CASSLGQGRGYTF.